A single sample is the source of the 21 T cell receptor beta chains below, sequenced in a study of blood T cell repertoires in COVID-19. Assay used: immunoSEQ multiplex PCR; TCRdb lists only in-frame clones, some missing. This sample has 110,000 or so clones, with nearly 90% found just once. The specimen was peripheral blood. The source is a woman in her 70s who had recovered from COVID-19.

V usage is TRBV7-2 and J usage is TRBJ2-1; 7 nucleotides agree with TRBD2. J lost 1 base, V lost 5 bases, and 5 bases had no gene match. The CDR3 runs 15 residues. From germline, CDR1 is SGHTA and CDR2 FQGNSA. CDR3 amino acids: CASSAAGLSYNEQFF. The CDR3 DNA reads TGTGCCAGCAGCGCAGCGGGACTTTCCTACAATGAGCAGTTCTTC.

V gene TRBV20-1 combines with J gene TRBJ2-3; TRBD2 agrees at 8 bases. The CDR3 has 17 amino acids. The V gene's germline CDR1 is DFQATT and CDR2 SNEGSKA (reference sequence). With 3 bases clipped from V and 1 base from J, the junction kept 12 bases outside the gene matches. The CDR3 DNA reads as TGCAGTGCTAGTCCAGCTGGCGGGGGGAGGGGCACAGATACGCAGTATTTT. It codes for CSASPAGGGRGTDTQYF.

The chain recombines TRBV2 with TRBJ2-7; D gene unclear. The V gene lost 4 bases and the J gene lost 2 bases, with 6 bases spanning the gap. Germline values: CDR1 SNHLY, CDR2 FYNNEI. There are 12 residues in the CDR3. The CDR3: CASSGGPYEQYF. The CDR3 nucleotides read TGTGCCAGCAGTGGTGGCCCCTACGAGCAGTACTTC.

The chain recombines TRBV6-5 with TRBJ1-3; D is undetermined. The V end lost 6 bases, the J end lost 0 bases, and 12 bases lay between the germline ends. The CDR3 spans 15 residues. From germline, CDR1 is MNHEY and CDR2 SVGAGI. CDR3 nucleotides: TGTGCCAGCAGACCGGACTTTAACTCTGGAAACACCATATATTTT. Residues: CASRPDFNSGNTIYF.

The chain links TRBV7-6 to TRBJ1-2; perhaps TRBD1 as D (5 bases). The CDR3 runs to 14 residues. V lost 5 bases and J 4 bases, leaving 14 bases between the germline ends. The V gene's germline CDR1 is SGHVS and CDR2 FNYEAQ. This CDR3 reads CASSPQGWGYGYTF. Here the CDR3 DNA reads TGTGCCAGCAGCCCCCAGGGCTGGGGCTATGGCTACACCTTC.

This chain uses TRBV3-1 (or the pseudogene TRBV3-2) with TRBJ1-5; 9 nucleotides align to TRBD1. Germline CDR1 LGHDT, CDR2 YNNKEL (reference sequence). V was pared by 4 bases and J by 1 base, with 11 bases of the junction left unmatched. This CDR3 is 18 amino acids long. CDR3 sequence: CASSRGTGRGDSNQPQHF. The CDR3 DNA sequence: TGTGCCAGCAGCCGAGGGACAGGGAGGGGGGACAGCAATCAGCCCCAGCATTTT.

The gene calls are TRBV3-1 (or the pseudogene TRBV3-2) and TRBJ2-2; D not certain. The ends were cut back, 2 bases at V and 8 bases at J, with 9 bases in the middle. The CDR3 spans 13 residues. Germline V gene data show CDR1 as LGHDT and CDR2 as YNNKEL (reference sequence). The CDR3 sequence: CASSQRGAGELFF. The DNA of the CDR3 is TGTGCCAGCAGCCAAAGAGGCGCGGGGGAGCTGTTTTTT.

The chain links TRBV7-2 to TRBJ2-1; the D gene is possibly TRBD1 (6 bases). V lost 5 bases and J 6 bases, leaving 17 bases between the germline ends. The CDR3 has 15 amino acids. Germline V gives CDR1 SGHTA, CDR2 FQGNSA. CDR3 sequence reads: CASSRGQPKVNEQFF. For the CDR3, the DNA is TGTGCCAGCAGCCGTGGACAGCCGAAGGTCAATGAGCAGTTCTTC.

The chain carries TRBV9 and TRBJ2-3, with 12 bases fitting TRBD2. After removal of 0 bases from V and 5 bases from J, the junction contained 4 bases not matched to a gene. Germline CDR1 and CDR2: SGDLS and YYNGEE. The CDR3 is made up of 16 amino acids. CDR3 region: CASSVAAGLAGDTQYF. In nucleotides, the CDR3 is TGTGCCAGCAGCGTAGCCGCGGGACTAGCGGGAGATACGCAGTATTTT.

This chain uses TRBV20-1 with TRBJ1-4; D uncertain. The CDR3 is 14 residues long. Germline lookup yields CDR1 DFQATT and CDR2 SNEGSKA (reference sequence). V dropped 3 bases and J dropped 6 bases, with 14 bases sitting between them. CDR3 sequence: CSASPALGHEKLFF. The CDR3 nucleotides are TGCAGTGCTAGTCCGGCCCTAGGTCATGAAAAACTGTTTTTT.

V usage is TRBV6-6 and J usage is TRBJ2-5; 13 nucleotides align to TRBD2. V gave up 5 bases and J gave up 2 bases; unmatched junction bases: 5. This CDR3 spans 16 amino acids. Per the germline V gene, CDR1 is MNHNY and CDR2 is SVGAGI (reference sequence). The CDR3 spells CASSIGTSGIQETQYF. DNA of the CDR3: TGTGCCAGCAGTATCGGGACTAGCGGGATTCAAGAGACCCAGTACTTC.

This clone showed up just once. The rearrangement joins TRBV12-2 to TRBJ1-1; TRBD1, the table's D call, lacks a check against the DNA. TRBV12-2 is given as a pseudogene. This CDR3 region has 13 residues. The chain's CDR3 is CASRPGTGRRAFF. Written as DNA, the CDR3 is TGTGCAAGTCGCCCAGGGACAGGGAGACGGGCTTTCTTT.

This chain uses TRBV5-8 with TRBJ1-3; 7 bases are shared with TRBD1. The CDR3 covers 14 residues. The V segment lost 4 bases and the J segment 3 bases; nucleotides outside the gene matches: 4. Germline V gives CDR1 SGHTS, CDR2 YDEGEE. The CDR3 here is CASSPGTDGNTIYF. The CDR3 DNA is TGTGCCAGCAGCCCCGGGACAGATGGAAACACCATATATTTT. The variable domain in full, with the rest retrieved from reference TRBV5-8 and TRBJ1-3, is EAGVTQSPTHLIKTRGQQATLRCSPISGHTSVYWYQQALGLGLQFLLWYDEGEERNRGNFPPRFSGRQFPNYSSELNVNALELEDSALYLCASSPGTDGNTIYFGEGSWLTVV.

The sample holds one count of this clone. The V and J genes are TRBV29-1 and TRBJ2-2; 8 bases agree with TRBD2. Germline assignment: CDR1 SQVTM and CDR2 ANQGSEA. V shed 7 bases and J 3 bases; nucleotides not matched to a gene: 7. The CDR3 length is 14 residues. The CDR3, as DNA: TGCAGCGCCCAGCGGGAGCTTGACACCGGGGAGCTGTTTTTT. Translated: CSAQRELDTGELFF.

The V call is TRBV5-5, the J call TRBJ2-1, with D perhaps TRBD2 (7 bases). V lost 5 bases to trimming and J lost 15 bases, with 27 bases between them. The CDR3 has 15 amino acids. Germline-derived CDR1 and CDR2 are SGHKS and YYEKEE (reference sequence). The CDR3 DNA sequence: TGTGCCAGCAGATCCCCGACTAGCTCTGGGGGGCTGGGGTTCTTC. It encodes CASRSPTSSGGLGFF.

The chain couples TRBV4-2 to TRBJ2-1, with 7 bases identical to TRBD2. There are 18 residues in the CDR3. The germline V gene encodes CDR1 LGHNA and CDR2 YNFKEQ. J lost 7 bases, V lost 0 bases, and 15 bases had no gene match. CDR3 nucleotide sequence: TGTGCCAGCAGCCAAGATTTTTTGGGGACCCCCGGGGGGAATGAGCAGTTCTTC. Its translation is CASSQDFLGTPGGNEQFF.

The chain carries TRBV3-1 (or the pseudogene TRBV3-2) and TRBJ2-3, with D tentatively TRBD2 (5 bases). Germline CDR1 reads LGHDT; CDR2 reads YNNKEL (reference sequence). The V and J ends lost 4 bases and 5 bases respectively, with 13 bases between them. This CDR3 has 14 residues. The CDR3 bases are TGTGCCAGCAGCCGGACTGTAGCCGGAGATACGCAGTATTTT. Protein: CASSRTVAGDTQYF.

The chain is built from TRBV14 and TRBJ1-2, with 8 positions matching TRBD1. Germline V gene lookup returns CDR1 SGHDN and CDR2 FVKESK. V trimming: 3 bases; J trimming: 4 bases; junction bases outside the gene matches: 7. The CDR3 extends over 15 amino acids. The CDR3 region has the DNA TGTGCCAGCAGCCACGGGCAGGGGGCGTTCTATGGCTACACCTTC. This translates into CASSHGQGAFYGYTF.

The chain combines TRBV7-9 with TRBJ1-2, with 11 bases identical to TRBD1. CDR3 length: 16 residues. Unmatched junction bases numbered 11, after V lost 4 bases and J lost 7 bases. Germline values: CDR1 SEHNR, CDR2 FQNEAQ (reference sequence). CDR3 residues: CASSYGGQGDPFGYTF. DNA for the CDR3: TGTGCCAGCAGCTACGGGGGACAGGGGGACCCCTTTGGCTACACCTTC.

The genes are TRBV19 and TRBJ1-2; the D gene is possibly TRBD1 (5 bases). CDR1 is LNHDA and CDR2 is SQIVND in the germline V gene (reference sequence). The CDR3 has 14 amino acids. V was clipped by 7 bases and J by 6 bases, with 18 bases between them. The DNA of the CDR3 is TGTGCCAGTACGGTGAACCTCCAGGGCAATGGCTACACCTTC. This encodes CASTVNLQGNGYTF.

The chain carries TRBV6-6 and TRBJ1-3; 8 bases agree with TRBD1. Germline CDR1 reads MNHNY; CDR2 reads SVGAGI (reference sequence). This CDR3 is built from 15 residues. Trimming cost V 4 bases and J 0 bases; bases outside gene matches: 2. The CDR3: CASSWGQASGNTIYF. CDR3 DNA sequence: TGTGCCAGCAGTTGGGGACAGGCCTCTGGAAACACCATATATTTT.